A single TCR beta chain is shown here with its context. The antigen is unknown. The data derive from a study of response to subunit inactivated influenza vaccine. One entry per CDR3 protein, called by TCRdb with MiXCR from the RT-PCR reads. The table has approximately 730,000 distinct CDR3 sequences, 14% seen once. Study-level points and caveats: It was the authors' suggestion that each seasonal influenza vaccination recruits few new T cells.

Germline values: CDR1 SGHRS, CDR2 YFSETQ. The CDR3 has 17 residues. V lost 0 bases to trimming and J lost 2 bases; unmatched junction nucleotides: 10. The sequence was collected from a man aged 45 to 65 who received an inactivated influenza vaccine. This sequence joins TRBV5-1 and TRBJ2-7, with 8 positions matching TRBD1. This sample comprised PBMCs from blood, obtained 14 days before vaccination. CDR3 in amino acids: CASSLAHGQGGAYEQYF. CDR3 DNA sequence: TGCGCCAGCAGCTTGGCCCACGGACAGGGAGGTGCCTACGAGCAGTACTTC.